This TCR beta chain was sequenced during a study of patients with pleural tuberculosis (dated by TCRdb to 2013 to 2014). The sequencer was an Illumina Genome Analyzer IIx. TCRdb ran its own pipeline on the public reads, namely fastp trimming at Q25 and MiXCR clone calling, and kept in-frame beta chains. Rows are combined by CDR3 protein, so each entry shows the most common genes and DNA. For this sample there are 25,000 to 35,000 distinct CDR3 sequences; 18% appear just once. Roughly 3.6% of the sample goes to the ten largest clones. As a fraction of the sample, this clonotype is medium-sized (0.01 to 0.1%). The antigen this receptor binds is unknown. No qualities accompany the bases; no much larger clone lies one base away. V lost 0 bases and J lost 4 bases; the stretch between them is 7 bases long. The CDR3 sequence holds 14 residues, the cysteine and phenylalanine included. The DNA shown is the 42-base CDR3, in frame from base 1. Looking up the germline V gene yields CDR1 MNHNS and CDR2 SASEGT.

Sequencing was done on a sample of peripheral blood. This receptor was taken from a human donor with pleural tuberculosis. The rearrangement joined TRBV6-1 to TRBJ1-3, with the D gene uncertain. At the DNA level, the sequence is TGTGCCAGCAGTGAAGCCGGTTTCGGAAACACCATATATTTT. Translated, it gives CASSEAGFGNTIYF.